What follows is one T cell receptor (beta chain) and its context. The participants were between about 18 and 90 years old and came from some 23 US areas. Cohorts were based on clinical histories the participants reported. V gave up 6 bases and J gave up 0 bases, with 12 bases separating them. This CDR3 is built from 14 residues. The germline V gene encodes CDR1 KGHSH and CDR2 LQKENI. Sequenced by immunoSEQ multiplex PCR; TCRdb stores in-frame clones only, minus some. This table has 110,000 to 150,000 clones, 86% appearing once. The record originates from a study of blood T cell repertoires in COVID-19. Study information: Samples taken during acute and convalescent COVID-19 were collected in the United States, Italy and Spain.

The gene calls are TRBV18 and TRBJ2-7; D gene unclear. The sequence was obtained from a man in his fifties who had recovered from COVID-19. The sample taken for sequencing was PBMCs or T cells enriched from blood (not recorded which). As DNA, the CDR3 is TGTGCCAGCTCTCCTCGGGTTGACTCCTACGAGCAGTACGTC. Protein: CASSPRVDSYEQYV.